This T cell receptor beta chain derives from a study of blood T cell repertoires in COVID-19. The ends were cut back, 7 bases at V and 5 bases at J, with 21 bases in the middle. The CDR3 covers 15 residues. The germline V gene has CDR1 MNHEY and CDR2 SMNVEV (reference sequence). The protocol was immunoSEQ multiplex PCR, while the TCRdb copy is restricted to in-frame clones and leaves out a portion. The sample has approximately 200,000 clones, roughly nine tenths seen once. The clonotype comes from a woman under 40 who had recovered from COVID-19. V gene TRBV27 combines with J gene TRBJ2-7; D perhaps matches TRBD2 (6 bases). Source material: PBMCs or T cells enriched from blood (not recorded which). CDR3 region: CASTLEGDWGDEQYF. Written as DNA, the CDR3 is TGTGCCAGCACCTTGGAAGGGGACTGGGGGGACGAGCAGTACTTC.